Presented here are 21 T cell receptor beta chains from one specimen sequenced in a study of a mutant IDH1 vaccine in newly diagnosed glioma (dated by TCRdb to the early 2020s). Libraries were made using the immunoSEQ multiplex PCR assay. TCRdb's version of the immuneACCESS table is confined to in-frame rearrangements and falls short of the full clone set. An unresolved V gene accounts for under half of the shortfall where checked; the remainder is of unknown origin. In this sample the table shows tens of thousands of clones, 84% of which occur a single time. Approximately 2% of the sample is held by the ten biggest clonotypes. Reading the label with the study, this specimen's time point is: week 11, during vaccination. A 20-mer mutant IDH1 peptide at 300 micrograms in Montanide made up each vaccine dose, which was injected subcutaneously together with topical imiquimod. The antigens for these receptors are not known.

Sample: PBMCs, taken from a glioma patient whose treatment included an IDH1 peptide vaccine. The receptor source for this set is a man aged 40-55 years with glioma.

The chain couples TRBV7-2 to TRBJ1-2; D not certain. CDR1 is SGHTA, CDR2 FQGNSA, per germline. There are 13 residues in the CDR3. Trimming removed 6 bases from V and 1 base from J, with 9 bases in between. The CDR3, as DNA: TGTGCCAGCAGGCCGGACGGTAACTATGGCTACACCTTC. It encodes CASRPDGNYGYTF. The full variable domain, rest sourced from reference TRBV7-2 and TRBJ1-2, is GAGVSQSPSNKVTEKGKDVELRCDPISGHTALYWYRQSLGQGLEFLIYFQGNSAPDKSGLPSDRFSAERTGGSVSTLTIQRTQQEDSAVYLCASRPDGNYGYTFGSGTRLTVV.

The chain links TRBV19 to TRBJ2-1; tentative D call: TRBD2 (6 bases). The CDR3 is made up of 14 amino acids. Germline assignment: CDR1 LNHDA and CDR2 SQIVND (reference sequence). The V gene lost 9 bases and the J gene lost 5 bases, with 17 bases spanning the gap. The CDR3, as DNA: TGTGCCAGCAATCTTCGGGGGATGGACAATGAGCAGTTCTTC. Protein: CASNLRGMDNEQFF.

The chain recombines TRBV7-2 with TRBJ2-7, with D unclear. Germline loops: CDR1 SGHTA, CDR2 FQGNSA. The V end lost 0 bases, the J end lost 0 bases, and 12 bases lay between the germline ends. The CDR3 has 16 amino acids. CDR3 nucleotide sequence: TGTGCCAGCAGCTTAGCGGTGGGCCGGAGCTCCTACGAGCAGTACTTC. Residues: CASSLAVGRSSYEQYF. The full variable domain, rest sourced from reference TRBV7-2 and TRBJ2-7, is GAGVSQSPSNKVTEKGKDVELRCDPISGHTALYWYRQSLGQGLEFLIYFQGNSAPDKSGLPSDRFSAERTGGSVSTLTIQRTQQEDSAVYLCASSLAVGRSSYEQYFGPGTRLTVT.

In the case of this clone: One end of the junction varies from germline; a read error may be responsible. The chain couples TRBV19 to TRBJ2-4; TRBD2 matches 9 bases. Germline V gives CDR1 LNHDA, CDR2 SQIVND (reference sequence). This CDR3 is 15 amino acids long. The CDR3: CATSTGGGAVNIQYF. CDR3 nucleotides: TGTGCCACTAGTACCGGCGGGGGGGCCGTGAACATTCAGTACTTC.

The chain joins TRBV5-1 to TRBJ1-3; 7 bases agree with TRBD1. CDR1 and CDR2 from the germline V gene are SGHRS and YFSETQ. Trimming at V came to 4 bases and at J to 4 bases, leaving 11 bases not matched to a gene. The CDR3 totals 16 residues. The CDR3 DNA reads as TGCGCCAGCAGCCGAGAATCCAGGGGGAGAGGAAACACCATATATTTT. It encodes CASSRESRGRGNTIYF.

This clone is a singleton in its sample. The chain combines TRBV4-2 with TRBJ2-7, with D tentatively TRBD1 (5 bases). The CDR3 loop spans 15 amino acids. V was cut by 3 bases and J by 5 bases, with 17 bases left in between. Germline V lookup: CDR1 LGHNA, CDR2 YNFKEQ. In nucleotides, the CDR3 is TGTGCCAGCAGCCAGGGGCAGCAAAACTACGACGAGCAGTACTTC. Amino acid sequence: CASSQGQQNYDEQYF.

The V call is TRBV5-6, the J call TRBJ1-5; D is undetermined. V lost 3 bases and J 1 base, leaving 5 bases between the germline ends. Germline CDR1 reads SGHDT; CDR2 reads YYEEEE. The length of the CDR3 is 13 residues. CDR3 protein: CASSYDSNQPQHF. The CDR3 DNA follows: TGTGCCAGCAGCTACGACAGCAATCAGCCCCAGCATTTT.

V and J are TRBV5-6 and TRBJ1-2; D unresolved. The length of the CDR3 is 14 residues. V lost 2 bases and J 1 base, leaving 9 bases between the germline ends. Germline CDR1 and CDR2: SGHDT and YYEEEE. The CDR3 here is CASSLKGNNYGYTF. The CDR3 nucleotides read TGTGCCAGCAGCTTAAAGGGCAATAACTATGGCTACACCTTC.

This clone was counted only a few times. This sequence joins TRBV28 and TRBJ1-5; D is perhaps TRBD1 (6 bases). Germline loops: CDR1 MDHEN, CDR2 SYDVKM. Trimming left V 10 bases short and J 6 bases short, with 19 bases between. This CDR3 region has 14 residues. The CDR3 region has the DNA TGTGCCACCGCCAAGGGGGGCCTCACTCAGCCCCAGCATTTT. Translated, it gives CATAKGGLTQPQHF.

The chain recombines TRBV10-3 with TRBJ2-5; 13 bases agree with TRBD2. The CDR3 covers 16 residues. The V and J ends lost 8 bases and 5 bases, in that order; junction bases with no gene match: 11. Germline V gene lookup returns CDR1 ENHRY and CDR2 SYGVKD. The CDR3 loop reads CAIGSGTSGIGETQYF. In nucleotides, the CDR3 is TGTGCCATCGGCTCCGGGACTAGCGGGATCGGGGAGACCCAGTACTTC.

This chain links TRBV7-2 with TRBJ2-7; 10 bases are shared with TRBD2. Per the germline V gene, CDR1 is SGHTA and CDR2 is FQGNSA. The CDR3 runs 14 residues. V was clipped by 2 bases and J by 4 bases; unmatched bases: 2. CDR3 sequence reads: CASSLPSGSYEQYF. The CDR3 DNA sequence: TGTGCCAGCAGCTTACCTAGCGGGAGTTACGAGCAGTACTTC.

V and J are TRBV6-5 and TRBJ2-7; 12 bases match TRBD1. This CDR3 has 14 residues. CDR1 and CDR2 from the germline V gene are MNHEY and SVGAGI. Germline trimming cut 6 bases from V and 7 bases from J; bases unmatched to any gene: 7. The chain's CDR3 is CASRPGQGAGEQYF. DNA of the CDR3: TGTGCCAGCAGACCGGGACAGGGGGCGGGGGAGCAGTACTTC.

The CDR3 protein is CASSIWAGTYEQYF. CDR3 nucleotides: TGTGCCAGTAGTATATGGGCAGGGACGTACGAGCAGTACTTC. This sequence joins TRBV19 and TRBJ2-7, with D perhaps being TRBD1 or TRBD2 (5 bases each). CDR3 size: 14 residues. From germline, CDR1 is LNHDA and CDR2 SQIVND (reference sequence). V lost 2 bases and J lost 4, with 12 bases in between. The variable domain in full, with the rest retrieved from reference TRBV19 and TRBJ2-7, is DGGITQSPKYLFRKEGQNVTLSCEQNLNHDAMYWYRQDPGQGLRLIYYSQIVNDFQKGDIAEGYSVSREKKESFPLTVTSAQKNPTAFYLCASSIWAGTYEQYFGPGTRLTVT.

V and J are TRBV7-9 and TRBJ2-7; TRBD2 agrees at 7 bases. CDR1 is SEHNR and CDR2 is FQNEAQ in the germline V gene (reference sequence). The CDR3 runs 14 residues. V lost 11 bases and J lost 4; bases outside the gene matches: 14. The CDR3 DNA reads as TGTGCCGGTGGGCGGACTAGGGGCCCGTACGAGCAGTACTTC. Protein: CAGGRTRGPYEQYF.

The rearrangement joins TRBV18 to TRBJ1-1; possible D gene TRBD1, 6 bases. Germline-derived CDR1 and CDR2 are KGHSH and LQKENI. V was cut by 4 bases and J by 5 bases, with 14 bases left in between. This CDR3 has 14 residues. This CDR3 reads CASSLTGGTTEAFF. The CDR3 region has the DNA TGTGCCAGCTCACTTACCGGGGGGACAACTGAAGCTTTCTTT.

The chain carries TRBV9 and TRBJ2-1; no definite D call. In germline, CDR1 is SGDLS, CDR2 YYNGEE. The CDR3 has 17 amino acids. V was trimmed by 10 bases and J by 5 bases, leaving 28 bases between them. The CDR3 nucleotides read TGTGCCCCTTCAAGGTGGCAGTCCGGCCATTCTCACAATGAGCAGTTCTTC. Encoded protein: CAPSRWQSGHSHNEQFF.

V is TRBV18 and J is TRBJ2-5; tentatively, D is TRBD1 (5 bases). Germline V gene data show CDR1 as KGHSH and CDR2 as LQKENI. The V end lost 6 bases, the J end lost 5 bases, and 13 bases lay between the germline ends. There are 13 residues in the CDR3. CDR3 region: CASSLTEKETQYF. CDR3 bases: TGTGCCAGCTCCCTGACAGAGAAGGAGACCCAGTACTTC.

The count of this clone is one. V gene TRBV4-3 combines with J gene TRBJ2-1, with TRBD2 matching over 9 bases. The junction had 15 bases not matched to a gene; V was cut back by 3 bases and J by 0 bases. Germline V gene lookup returns CDR1 LGHNA and CDR2 YSLEER. There are 20 residues in the CDR3. CDR3 bases: TGCGCCAGCAGCCACTTAATCGTAGCGGGGGATCGGTACTCCTACAATGAGCAGTTCTTC. Its translation is CASSHLIVAGDRYSYNEQFF.

The chain is built from TRBV6-5 and TRBJ2-7; D is ambiguous. The germline V gene encodes CDR1 MNHEY and CDR2 SVGAGI. V was shortened by 2 bases and J by 1 base, with 9 bases between the two germline ends. The CDR3 runs to 14 residues. The CDR3 DNA sequence: TGTGCCAGCAGTTACGGGCGTGATTCCTACGAGCAGTACTTC. It yields the protein CASSYGRDSYEQYF.

The J gene is TRBJ2-7, the V gene TRBV9, with 10 bases that match TRBD1. This CDR3 is 14 amino acids long. CDR1 and CDR2 from the germline V gene are SGDLS and YYNGEE. The junction had 4 bases not matched to a gene; V was cut back by 3 bases and J by 4 bases. CDR3 amino acids: CASSAGTGEYEQYF. In DNA form, the CDR3 reads TGTGCCAGCAGCGCCGGGACAGGGGAGTACGAGCAGTACTTC.

V and J are TRBV2 and TRBJ1-5, with no clear D. The CDR3 is 15 amino acids. V lost 6 bases to trimming and J lost 4 bases, with 16 bases between them. Germline lookup yields CDR1 SNHLY and CDR2 FYNNEI. Here the CDR3 reads CASSLGGLRNQPQHF. The CDR3 region has the DNA TGTGCCAGCAGCTTGGGAGGACTAAGGAATCAGCCCCAGCATTTT.